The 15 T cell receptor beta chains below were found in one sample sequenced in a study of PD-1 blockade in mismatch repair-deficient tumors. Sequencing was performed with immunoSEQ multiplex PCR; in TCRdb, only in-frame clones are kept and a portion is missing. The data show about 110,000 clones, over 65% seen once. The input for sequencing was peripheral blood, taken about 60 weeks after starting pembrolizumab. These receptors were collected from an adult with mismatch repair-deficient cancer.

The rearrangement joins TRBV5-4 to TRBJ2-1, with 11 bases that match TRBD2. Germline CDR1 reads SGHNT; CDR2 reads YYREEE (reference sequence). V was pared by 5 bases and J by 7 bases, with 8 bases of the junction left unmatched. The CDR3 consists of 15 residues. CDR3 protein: CASSPSGRSQNEQFF. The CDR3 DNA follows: TGTGCCAGCAGTCCTAGCGGGAGGTCACAAAATGAGCAGTTCTTC.

CDR3 sequence: CASSVGRRTASGNTIYF. CDR3 sequence (DNA): TGTGCCAGCAGCGTAGGAAGGAGGACAGCCTCTGGAAACACCATATATTTT. V usage is TRBV9 and J usage is TRBJ1-3; a weak D match, TRBD1 (6 bases). The CDR3 is 17 residues long. Looked up from germline, CDR1 is SGDLS and CDR2 is YYNGEE. V was shortened by 0 bases and J by 0 bases, with 13 bases between the two germline ends.

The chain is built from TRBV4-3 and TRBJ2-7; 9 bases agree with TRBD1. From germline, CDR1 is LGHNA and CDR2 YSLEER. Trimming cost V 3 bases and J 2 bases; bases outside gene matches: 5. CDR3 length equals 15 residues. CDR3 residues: CASSHMGQGTYEQYF. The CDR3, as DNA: TGCGCCAGCAGCCACATGGGACAGGGAACCTACGAGCAGTACTTC.

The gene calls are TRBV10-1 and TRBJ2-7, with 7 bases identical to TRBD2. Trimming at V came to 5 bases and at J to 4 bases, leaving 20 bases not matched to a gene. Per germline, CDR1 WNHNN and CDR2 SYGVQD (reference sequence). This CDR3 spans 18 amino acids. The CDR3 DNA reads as TGCGCCAGCAGTCCCCCCTCTGAGCCCGGGGGGTCAGGGTACGAGCAGTACTTC. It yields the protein CASSPPSEPGGSGYEQYF.

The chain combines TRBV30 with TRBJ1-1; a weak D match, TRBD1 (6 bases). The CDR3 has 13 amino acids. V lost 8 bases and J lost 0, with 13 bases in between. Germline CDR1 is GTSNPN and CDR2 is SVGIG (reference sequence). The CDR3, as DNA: TGTGCCGGTGACAGGCGATTGAACACTGAAGCTTTCTTT. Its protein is CAGDRRLNTEAFF.

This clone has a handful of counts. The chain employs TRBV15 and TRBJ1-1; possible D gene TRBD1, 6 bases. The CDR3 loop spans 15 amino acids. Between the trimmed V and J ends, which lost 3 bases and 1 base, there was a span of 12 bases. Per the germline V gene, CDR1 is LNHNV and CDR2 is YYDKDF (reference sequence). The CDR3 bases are TGTGCCACCAGCAGGCGGACAGAAGGGAACACTGAAGCTTTCTTT. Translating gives CATSRRTEGNTEAFF.

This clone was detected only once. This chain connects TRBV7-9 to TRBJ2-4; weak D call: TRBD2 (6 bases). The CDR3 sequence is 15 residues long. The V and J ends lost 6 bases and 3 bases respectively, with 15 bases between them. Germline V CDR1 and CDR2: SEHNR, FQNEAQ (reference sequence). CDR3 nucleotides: TGTGCCAGCAGACAACTAGCCTGGGACAAAAACATTCAGTACTTC. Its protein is CASRQLAWDKNIQYF.

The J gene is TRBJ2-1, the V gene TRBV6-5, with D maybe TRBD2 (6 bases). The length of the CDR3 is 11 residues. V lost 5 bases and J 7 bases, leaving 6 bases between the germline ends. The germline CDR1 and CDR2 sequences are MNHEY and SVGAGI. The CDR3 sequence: CASSGGNEQFF. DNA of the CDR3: TGTGCCAGCAGTGGAGGGAATGAGCAGTTCTTC.

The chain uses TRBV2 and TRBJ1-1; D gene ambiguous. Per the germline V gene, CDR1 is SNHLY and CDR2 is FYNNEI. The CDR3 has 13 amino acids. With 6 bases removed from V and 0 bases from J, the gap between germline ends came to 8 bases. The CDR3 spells CASSLNLNTEAFF. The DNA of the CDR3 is TGTGCCAGCAGCCTGAACCTGAACACTGAAGCTTTCTTT.

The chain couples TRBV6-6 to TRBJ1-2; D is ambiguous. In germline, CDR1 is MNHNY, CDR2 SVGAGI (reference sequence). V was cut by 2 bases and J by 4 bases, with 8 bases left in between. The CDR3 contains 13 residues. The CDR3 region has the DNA TGTGCCAGCAGTTACCAGCAGAGCTATGGCTACACCTTC. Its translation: CASSYQQSYGYTF.

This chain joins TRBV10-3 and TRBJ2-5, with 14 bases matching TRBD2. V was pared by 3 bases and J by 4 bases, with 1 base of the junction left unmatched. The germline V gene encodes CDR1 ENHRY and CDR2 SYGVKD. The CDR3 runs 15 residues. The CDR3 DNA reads TGTGCCATCAGTGAAGGGACTAGCGGGAGAGAGACCCAGTACTTC. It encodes CAISEGTSGRETQYF.

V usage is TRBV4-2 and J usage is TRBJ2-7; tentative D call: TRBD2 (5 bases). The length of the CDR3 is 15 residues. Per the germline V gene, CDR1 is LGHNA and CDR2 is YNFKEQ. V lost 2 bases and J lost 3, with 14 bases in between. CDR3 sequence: CASSQTGKSFYEQYF. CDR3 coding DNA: TGTGCCAGCAGCCAAACCGGGAAGAGTTTCTACGAGCAGTACTTC.

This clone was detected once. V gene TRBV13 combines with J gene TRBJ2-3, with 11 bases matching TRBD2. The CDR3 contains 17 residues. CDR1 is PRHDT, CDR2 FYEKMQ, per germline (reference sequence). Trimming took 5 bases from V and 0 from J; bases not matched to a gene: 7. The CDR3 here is CASSQRTSGLSTDTQYF. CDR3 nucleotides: TGTGCCAGCAGCCAAAGGACTAGCGGGCTTAGCACAGATACGCAGTATTTT. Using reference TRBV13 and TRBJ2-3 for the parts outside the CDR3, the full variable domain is AAGVIQSPRHLIKEKRETATLKCYPIPRHDTVYWYQQGPGQDPQFLISFYEKMQSDKGSIPDRFSAQQFSDYHSELNMSSLELGDSALYFCASSQRTSGLSTDTQYFGPGTRLTVL.

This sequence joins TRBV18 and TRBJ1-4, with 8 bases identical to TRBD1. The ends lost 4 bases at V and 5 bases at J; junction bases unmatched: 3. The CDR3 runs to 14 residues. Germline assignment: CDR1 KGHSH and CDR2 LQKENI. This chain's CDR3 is CASSRDRGNEKLFF. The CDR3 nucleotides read TGTGCCAGCTCACGTGACAGGGGAAATGAAAAACTGTTTTTT.

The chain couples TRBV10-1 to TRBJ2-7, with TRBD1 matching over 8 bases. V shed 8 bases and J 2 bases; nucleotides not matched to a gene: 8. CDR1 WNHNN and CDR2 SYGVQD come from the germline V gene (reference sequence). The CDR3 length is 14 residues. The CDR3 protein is CASGHRDRPYEQYF. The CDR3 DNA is TGCGCCAGCGGCCACCGGGACAGGCCCTACGAGCAGTACTTC.